This T cell receptor beta chain was observed in a study of early T cells in non-severe SARS-CoV-2 infection. One entry per CDR3 protein, called by TCRdb with MiXCR from the 5' RACE reads. The table includes fewer than 75,000 distinct CDR3 sequences, less than 20% detected once. This clonotype appeared a few times. Trimming removed 2 bases at V and 4 bases at J, with 17 bases between. The CDR3 is 16 residues long. Germline loops: CDR1 LNHDA, CDR2 SQIVND (reference sequence). This TCR was sampled from an adult who was a healthcare worker with PCR-confirmed SARS-CoV-2 infection or an uninfected control (not recorded which). V is TRBV19 and J is TRBJ1-1; tentatively, D is TRBD1 (5 bases). The input for sequencing was whole blood, taken at baseline. This chain's CDR3 is CASSIRRGEGTTEAFF. CDR3 in DNA: TGTGCCAGTAGTATAAGGAGGGGAGAAGGTACCACTGAAGCTTTCTTT.